The clone carrying this T cell receptor beta chain came up a few times. This CDR3 has 13 residues. CDR1 and CDR2 (germline): MNHEY, SVGAGI. V was pared by 8 bases and J by 7 bases, with 5 bases of the junction left unmatched. TCRdb re-analysed the RT-PCR reads in MiXCR, keeping a single row per CDR3 protein. The repertoire holds about 680,000 distinct CDR3 sequences, with approximately 15% as singletons. The chain joins TRBV6-5 to TRBJ1-4; 9 bases agree with TRBD1. This clonotype was obtained from a female donor in good health, serving as a healthy control. The source material was memory CD4+ T cells from blood. CDR3 bases: TGTGCCAGCCGGGGACAGGGAATTGAAAAACTGTTTTTT. Translated: CASRGQGIEKLFF.